This entry lists 5 T cell receptor beta chains sequenced from one sample in a study of control samples from healthy donors and cancer patients. Clones were read by immunoSEQ multiplex PCR, and TCRdb kept only the in-frame ones, dropping some. The table lists under 150,000 clones, about 88% of them singletons. The source material was blood. These receptors were collected from a woman under 40 in good health.

J is TRBJ2-5 and V is TRBV11-2, with 7 bases aligning to TRBD2. The germline CDR1 and CDR2 sequences are SGHAT and FQNNGV. The CDR3 spans 15 residues. V shed 1 base, J shed 1 base, and the junction held 3 bases outside the gene matches. CDR3 nucleotides: TGTGCCAGCAGCTTAGGGGGGGGGACCCAAGAGACCCAGTACTTC. This translates into CASSLGGGTQETQYF.

This chain joins TRBV19 and TRBJ2-3; a weak D match, TRBD2 (5 bases). This CDR3 is 17 amino acids long. CDR1 LNHDA and CDR2 SQIVND come from the germline V gene (reference sequence). Between the trimmed V and J ends, which lost 2 bases and 1 base, there was a span of 16 bases. CDR3 loop: CASSIRGFAVGTDTQYF. As DNA, the CDR3 is TGTGCCAGTAGTATAAGAGGGTTCGCTGTCGGCACAGATACGCAGTATTTT.

V and J are TRBV11-1 and TRBJ2-3; possibly TRBD2 for D (5 bases). CDR1 and CDR2 (germline): SGHAT, FQDESV (reference sequence). The CDR3 is made up of 14 amino acids. Trimming stripped 3 bases from V and 2 bases from J, with 9 bases between. The CDR3 protein is CASSFSGATDTQYF. CDR3 sequence (DNA): TGTGCCAGCAGCTTCAGCGGAGCCACAGATACGCAGTATTTT.

The gene calls are TRBV18 and TRBJ2-2; TRBD2 agrees at 7 bases. CDR3 length: 15 amino acids. Trimming at V came to 2 bases and at J to 3 bases, leaving 3 bases not matched to a gene. Germline-derived CDR1 and CDR2 are KGHSH and LQKENI. Here the CDR3 reads CASSPLGLDTGELFF. In DNA form, the CDR3 reads TGTGCCAGCTCACCATTAGGACTAGACACCGGGGAGCTGTTTTTT.

V is TRBV5-6 and J is TRBJ2-7; no clear D. The CDR3 sequence is 8 residues long. Germline V gene lookup returns CDR1 SGHDT and CDR2 YYEEEE. The CDR3 spells CGSREQYF. The CDR3 bases are TGTGGATCGAGGGAGCAGTACTTC.